Sequencing of this TCR beta chain was carried out in a study of T cell responses to AZD1222 COVID-19 vaccine (dated by TCRdb to the early 2020s). A note on the overall study: AZD1222 recipients whose second dose came at about 4 weeks and those whose second dose came at about 12 weeks were combined into one group, since spike-specific TCR depth and breadth did not differ between the two schedules. TCR sequencing was performed for about 250 trial participants, of whom about 200 were given two doses of AZD1222 and 26 were given two doses of MenACWY control vaccine. Trial participants were enrolled by age into subgroups of 18-55, 56-69 and 70-plus years, and around 150, 28 and 57 TCR-sequenced participants, respectively, were included in these subgroups. The research as a whole found: Participants were mostly white British and included more females than males, and it was suggested by the authors that clonal diversity may have been underestimated. The vaccine-associated CD4 TCRs covered the entire spike protein, and the dominant responses fell in regions 160-218 and 743-854. After two AZD1222 doses, spike-specific TCR breadth and depth were significantly higher than at day 0 and than in MenACWY recipients. The 56-69-year group was small, and its depth increase did not reach significance, likely because of low power. Epitopes outside the regions mutated in the B.1.351 and B.1.1.7 variants were reportedly recognized by nearly half of the unique spike-specific TCRs. Conclusions about previously exposed vaccinees were limited because only six AZD1222 recipients were SARS-CoV-2 seropositive at baseline. No day 14 peak-response samples were available, so repertoires were characterized only after the peak T cell response.

Trimming at the junction amounts to 5 bases on V and 2 bases on J, and the germline ends lie 20 bases apart. CDR1 and CDR2 are read off the germline V gene (reference sequence) as SEHNR and FQNEAQ. Counted from cysteine to phenylalanine, this CDR3 has 17 amino acids. Of all the DNA, just the CDR3 is kept, 51 bases in frame from base 1. Worth noting for this clone: No antigen is known for it. No much larger clonotype is one base removed from it; base qualities were not supplied.

The CDR3 regions of human TCRbeta chains were subjected to immunosequencing. The authors' pipeline ran thus. TCRs in the repertoires were compared against a reference library of SARS-CoV-2-specific TCRs that had been generated with the MIRA antigen-specificity platform. Breadth was defined as the fraction of unique TCRs that were SARS-CoV-2-associated, and depth was defined as the fraction of total T cells that were SARS-CoV-2-associated. Using the MIRA data, each spike-specific TCR was mapped to the spike region that the TCR reacts to and placed in a CD4 or CD8 class. Log10-transformed breadth and depth values were compared by one-way ANOVA with Sidak's multiple comparisons tests. Not all clones reach the TCRdb copy of this immuneACCESS table, which keeps in-frame sequences only. Checked studies attribute under half of the gap to unresolved V genes and leave the rest unexplained. That table is the source of V, J and clone size, and D and trimming were worked out from the DNA. In all, the sample holds some 120,000 clones, and almost 90% of those were seen once. The ten largest make up around a tenth of the sample.

This specimen's time point label, per the study, means: baseline before first vaccination. Vaccinee samples came from UK trials COV001 and COV002, including a single-blind randomized controlled phase 2/3 trial of AZD1222 (ChAdOx1 nCoV-19) in healthy adults. For TCRbeta chain sequencing, PBMC samples were collected from trial participants at day 0 and at day 28 after the second dose. Sequenced here: peripheral blood, sampled on day 0 of AZD1222 vaccination. The TCR was taken from an adult in good health. Here the chain combines TRBV7-9 and TRBJ2-3, with the D gene call left open. Here is the DNA: TGTGCCAGCAGCCCACCCTTAAGAACCCGAGCCACAGATACGCAGTATTTT. Protein translation: CASSPPLRTRATDTQYF.